The source of this TCR beta chain is a study of cytomegalovirus exposure and HLA in healthy donors. Study summary: The roughly 120 validation repertoires were reported in a later analysis to have been generated on the same platform as the roughly 670 first-cohort repertoires. Study outcomes and limitations: There were about 160 TCR beta chains listed as cytomegalovirus-associated.

The germline V and J ends were trimmed by 0 bases and 1 base, with 9 bases remaining between them. The CDR3 contains 15 residues. Germline V gene sequence: CDR1 LGHNA, CDR2 YNFKEQ. With regard to this clone: Its target is not known.

The donors were members of the validation cohort comprising about 120 subjects, separate from the approximately 630-subject first cohort. Data came from immunoSEQ multiplex PCR; TCRdb stores just in-frame clones and leaves some out. The sample comprises tens of thousands of clones, around 95% of which are singletons, and 6.5% to 9% rests with the top ten. The chain links TRBV4-2 to TRBJ1-1; D is uncertain. The receptor was derived from a young woman in good health and CMV-seropositive. Specimen: PBMCs. The DNA for the CDR3 is TGTGCCAGCAGCCAAGATCCTCTAGGGAACACTGAAGCTTTCTTT. Translating it yields CASSQDPLGNTEAFF.